The source of this TCR beta chain is a study of blood T cell repertoires in COVID-19. Study as a whole: PBMCs, B-cell-depleted T cells, or T cells were the source of the cDNA or gDNA that made up the material.

Seattle patient enrollment occurred during active infection, with longitudinal follow-up thereafter. Germline V lookup: CDR1 MDHEN, CDR2 SYDVKM. V was clipped by 3 bases and J by 7 bases; unmatched bases: 9. The CDR3 is made up of 16 amino acids. The table came from immunoSEQ multiplex PCR; TCRdb's copy has only in-frame clones and leaves some out. The table records 12,000 or so clones, roughly 70% of them present only once. The clonotype was recovered from a man in his fifties or sixties with COVID-19, enrolled during active disease. Sequencing was done on a sample of peripheral blood. The chain is built from TRBV28 and TRBJ2-1; TRBD2 agrees at 10 bases. The CDR3 spells CASSLGSGGAFNEQFF. The DNA of the CDR3 is TGTGCCAGCAGTTTGGGAAGCGGGGGGGCGTTTAATGAGCAGTTCTTC.